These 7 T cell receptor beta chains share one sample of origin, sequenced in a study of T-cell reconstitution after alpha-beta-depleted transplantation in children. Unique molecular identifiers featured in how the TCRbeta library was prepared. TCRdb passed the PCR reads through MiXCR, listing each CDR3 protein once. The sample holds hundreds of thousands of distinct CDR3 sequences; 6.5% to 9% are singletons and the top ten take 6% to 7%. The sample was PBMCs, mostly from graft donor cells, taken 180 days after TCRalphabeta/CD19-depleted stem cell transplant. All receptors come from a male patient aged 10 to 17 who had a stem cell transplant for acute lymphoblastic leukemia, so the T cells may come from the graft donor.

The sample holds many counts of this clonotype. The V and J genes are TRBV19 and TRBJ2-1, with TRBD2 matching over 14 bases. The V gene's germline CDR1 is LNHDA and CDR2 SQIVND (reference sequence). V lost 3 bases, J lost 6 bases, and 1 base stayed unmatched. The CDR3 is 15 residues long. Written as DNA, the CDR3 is TGTGCCAGTAGTATCGGACTAGCGGGAGGCAATGAGCAGTTCTTC. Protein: CASSIGLAGGNEQFF.

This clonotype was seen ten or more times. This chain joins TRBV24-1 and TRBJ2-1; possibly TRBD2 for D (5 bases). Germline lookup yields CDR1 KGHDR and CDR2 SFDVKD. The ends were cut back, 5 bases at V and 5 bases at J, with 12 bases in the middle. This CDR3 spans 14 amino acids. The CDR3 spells CATSGRGSDNEQFF. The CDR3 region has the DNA TGTGCCACCAGTGGTAGAGGTAGCGACAATGAGCAGTTCTTC.

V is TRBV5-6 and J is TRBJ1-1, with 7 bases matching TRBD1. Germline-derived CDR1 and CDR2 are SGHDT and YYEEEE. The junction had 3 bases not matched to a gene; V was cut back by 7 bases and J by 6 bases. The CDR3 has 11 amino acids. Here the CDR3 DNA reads TGTGCCAGCCTGGACAGGCCTGAAGCTTTCTTT. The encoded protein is CASLDRPEAFF.

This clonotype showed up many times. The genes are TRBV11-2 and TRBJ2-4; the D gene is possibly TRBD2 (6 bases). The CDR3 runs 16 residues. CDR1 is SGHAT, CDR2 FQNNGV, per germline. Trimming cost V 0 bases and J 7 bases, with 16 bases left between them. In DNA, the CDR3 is TGTGCCAGCAGCTTAGACGTAGGGCGGGGTTCCAACATTCAGTACTTC. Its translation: CASSLDVGRGSNIQYF.

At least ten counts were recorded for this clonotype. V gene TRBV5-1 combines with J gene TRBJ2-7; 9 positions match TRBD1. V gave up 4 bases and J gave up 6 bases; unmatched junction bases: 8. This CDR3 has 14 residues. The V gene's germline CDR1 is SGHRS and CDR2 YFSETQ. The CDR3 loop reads CASSNSGTGIEQYF. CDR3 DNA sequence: TGCGCCAGCAGCAACTCAGGGACAGGGATCGAGCAGTACTTC.

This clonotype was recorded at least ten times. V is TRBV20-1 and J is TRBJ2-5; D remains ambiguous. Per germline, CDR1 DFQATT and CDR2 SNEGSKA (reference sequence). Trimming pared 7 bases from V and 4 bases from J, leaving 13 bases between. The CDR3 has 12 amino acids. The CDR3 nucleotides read TGCAGTGGCAGACACCCAGGAGAGACCCAGTACTTC. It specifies CSGRHPGETQYF.

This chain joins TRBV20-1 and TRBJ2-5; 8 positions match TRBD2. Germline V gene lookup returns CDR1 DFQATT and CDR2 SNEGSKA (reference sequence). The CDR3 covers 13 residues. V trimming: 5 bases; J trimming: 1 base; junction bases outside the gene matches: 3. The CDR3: CSAQRGSQETQYF. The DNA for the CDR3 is TGCAGTGCTCAGCGGGGGAGCCAAGAGACCCAGTACTTC.